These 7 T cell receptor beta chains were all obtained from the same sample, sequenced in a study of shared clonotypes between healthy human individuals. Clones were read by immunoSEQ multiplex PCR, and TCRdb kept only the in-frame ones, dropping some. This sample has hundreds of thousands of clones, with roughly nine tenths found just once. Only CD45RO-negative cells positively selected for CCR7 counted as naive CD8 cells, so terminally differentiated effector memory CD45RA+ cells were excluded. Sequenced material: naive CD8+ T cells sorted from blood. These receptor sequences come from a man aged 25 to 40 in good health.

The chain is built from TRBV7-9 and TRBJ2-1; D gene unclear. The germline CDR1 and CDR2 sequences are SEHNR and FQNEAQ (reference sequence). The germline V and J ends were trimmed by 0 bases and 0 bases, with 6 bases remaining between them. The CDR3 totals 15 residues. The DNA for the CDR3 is TGTGCCAGCAGCTTAGCTAGCAGCTCCTACAATGAGCAGTTCTTC. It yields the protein CASSLASSSYNEQFF.

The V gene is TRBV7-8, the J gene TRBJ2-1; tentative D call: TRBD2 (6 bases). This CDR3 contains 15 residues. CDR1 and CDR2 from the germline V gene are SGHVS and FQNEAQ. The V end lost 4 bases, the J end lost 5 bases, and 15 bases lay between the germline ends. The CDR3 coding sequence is TGTGCCAGCAGCTCAAGGGGACTCACCAACAATGAGCAGTTCTTC. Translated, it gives CASSSRGLTNNEQFF. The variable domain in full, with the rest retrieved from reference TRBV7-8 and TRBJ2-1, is GAGVSQSPRYKVAKRGQDVALRCDPISGHVSLFWYQQALGQGPEFLTYFQNEAQLDKSGLPSDRFFAERPEGSVSTLKIQRTQQEDSAVYLCASSSRGLTNNEQFFGPGTRLTVL.

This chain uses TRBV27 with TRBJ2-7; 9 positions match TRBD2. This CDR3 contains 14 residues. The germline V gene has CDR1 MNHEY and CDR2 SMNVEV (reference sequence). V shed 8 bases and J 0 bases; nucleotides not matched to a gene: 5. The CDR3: CASGAGGVSYEQYF. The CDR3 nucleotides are TGTGCCAGCGGAGCGGGAGGAGTCTCCTACGAGCAGTACTTC.

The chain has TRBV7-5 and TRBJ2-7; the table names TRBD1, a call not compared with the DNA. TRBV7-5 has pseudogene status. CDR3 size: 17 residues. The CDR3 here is CVRSLVGQGYLQDEQYF. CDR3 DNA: TGTGTCAGAAGCTTAGTGGGACAGGGGTACCTCCAGGACGAGCAGTACTTC.

The CDR3 DNA sequence: TGTGCCAGCATCGACAGCCGGACCCCGTACACAGATACGCAGTATTTT. It codes for CASIDSRTPYTDTQYF. V usage is TRBV7-9 and J usage is TRBJ2-3, with a tentative D call TRBD1 (5 bases). Per germline, CDR1 SEHNR and CDR2 FQNEAQ (reference sequence). V lost 7 bases and J 2 bases, leaving 19 bases between the germline ends. This CDR3 has 16 amino acids.

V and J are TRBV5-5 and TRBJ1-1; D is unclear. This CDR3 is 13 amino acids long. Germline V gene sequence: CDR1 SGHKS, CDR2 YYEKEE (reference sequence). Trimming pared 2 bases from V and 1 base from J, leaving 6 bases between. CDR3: CASSFMENTEAFF. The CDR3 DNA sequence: TGTGCCAGCAGCTTCATGGAGAACACTGAAGCTTTCTTT.

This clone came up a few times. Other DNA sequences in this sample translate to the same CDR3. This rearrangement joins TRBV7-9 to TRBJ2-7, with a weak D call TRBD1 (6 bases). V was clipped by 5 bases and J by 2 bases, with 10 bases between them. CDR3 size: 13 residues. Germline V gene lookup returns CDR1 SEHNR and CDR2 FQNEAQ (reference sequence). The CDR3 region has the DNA TGTGCCAGCAGCCCGGACAGTACCTACGAGCAGTACTTC. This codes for CASSPDSTYEQYF.